A single sample gave rise to the 10 T cell receptor beta chains below, sequenced in a study of read filtering for tumor transcriptome and immune sequencing. The library was built from 400 to 500 ng RNA with molecular barcoded adaptors for alpha/delta and beta/gamma chains. TCRdb itself ran the reads through MiXCR, one entry per CDR3 protein. Among about 86,000 distinct CDR3 sequences listed, approximately 13% were seen once. Material: a population of CD138-negative cells sorted from bone marrow. The receptors originated from a donor over 35 with multiple myeloma.

This clonotype was seen once. It may be a read error: a sequence one base away is much more abundant. The CDR3 does not end in the conserved phenylalanine or tryptophan, so this is likely a read error. The chain links TRBV5-6 to TRBJ2-7, with 9 bases that match TRBD1. Germline V gene lookup returns CDR1 SGHDT and CDR2 YYEEEE. There are 16 residues in the CDR3. V trimming: 5 bases; J trimming: 2 bases; junction bases outside the gene matches: 11. The CDR3: CASSPVPGTGTYEQYL. CDR3 nucleotides: TGTGCCAGCAGTCCCGTCCCCGGGACAGGGACCTACGAGCAGTACCTC.

This clonotype was counted at least ten times. The V call is TRBV5-1, the J call TRBJ2-3; D not resolved. The CDR3 covers 11 residues. The ends were cut back, 6 bases at V and 4 bases at J, with 6 bases in the middle. The germline V gene encodes CDR1 SGHRS and CDR2 YFSETQ. The CDR3, as DNA: TGCGCCAGCAAAGTATCAGATACGCAGTATTTT. Translated: CASKVSDTQYF.

Ten or more counts support this clonotype. The chain joins TRBV20-1 to TRBJ2-5, with D possibly TRBD1 on 6 matching bases. Per germline, CDR1 DFQATT and CDR2 SNEGSKA (reference sequence). The V and J ends lost 3 bases and 1 base respectively, with 9 bases between them. The CDR3 has 13 amino acids. DNA of the CDR3: TGCAGTGCTAGGACAGGCAGCCAAGAGACCCAGTACTTC. This gives the protein CSARTGSQETQYF.

This clonotype was seen many times. The chain couples TRBV20-1 to TRBJ2-3; 14 nucleotides align to TRBD2. Germline V lookup: CDR1 DFQATT, CDR2 SNEGSKA (reference sequence). The CDR3 sequence is 15 residues long. CDR3 in amino acids: CSGTSGSEGTDTQYF. The CDR3 nucleotides are TGCAGCGGGACTAGCGGGAGTGAGGGGACAGATACGCAGTATTTT.

This clonotype has a count of ten or more. V is TRBV7-3 and J is TRBJ2-3, with 13 bases fitting TRBD2. CDR3 length: 16 residues. Trimming at V came to 2 bases and at J to 5 bases, leaving 4 bases not matched to a gene. Germline assignment: CDR1 SGHTA and CDR2 FQGTGA. CDR3 in amino acids: CASSLGLAGVVDTQYF. CDR3 nucleotide sequence: TGTGCCAGCAGCTTAGGACTAGCGGGAGTGGTAGATACGCAGTATTTT.

This clonotype has ten or more counts. V usage is TRBV29-1 and J usage is TRBJ1-4, with TRBD1 identical over 9 bases. Germline values: CDR1 SQVTM, CDR2 ANQGSEA. The CDR3 loop spans 15 amino acids. The V and J ends lost 6 bases and 4 bases, in that order; junction bases with no gene match: 9. CDR3 sequence reads: CSVTGQGIGNEKLFF. The CDR3, as DNA: TGCAGCGTAACCGGACAGGGGATCGGTAATGAAAAACTGTTTTTT.

This clonotype came up many times. This chain uses TRBV5-1 with TRBJ2-5; tentatively, D is TRBD2 (5 bases). Per the germline V gene, CDR1 is SGHRS and CDR2 is YFSETQ. This CDR3 is 16 amino acids long. Trimming cost V 0 bases and J 2 bases, with 14 bases left between them. The CDR3 region has the DNA TGCGCCAGCAGCTTGGGTGACTCGGGATTACAAGAGACCCAGTACTTC. Translation gives CASSLGDSGLQETQYF.

The table lists this clonotype with a few counts. The chain carries TRBV5-1 and TRBJ2-7, with TRBD2 identical over 13 bases. Germline loops: CDR1 SGHRS, CDR2 YFSETQ. The CDR3 has 17 residues. The V and J ends lost 3 bases and 3 bases, in that order; junction bases with no gene match: 9. The CDR3 DNA sequence: TGCGCCAGCAGCTATGGACTAGCGGGAGCTTCCTACTACGAGCAGTACTTC. Residues: CASSYGLAGASYYEQYF.

The table lists this clonotype with many counts. The chain joins TRBV11-2 to TRBJ2-2, with D possibly called TRBD1 or TRBD2 (5 bases each). CDR3 length equals 14 residues. Germline CDR1 reads SGHAT; CDR2 reads FQNNGV. V lost 7 bases and J 4 bases, leaving 13 bases between the germline ends. CDR3 sequence reads: CASNPAGGTGELFF. The CDR3 region has the DNA TGTGCCAGCAACCCCGCTGGGGGCACCGGGGAGCTGTTTTTT. Filled out from reference TRBV11-2 and TRBJ2-2, the complete variable domain reads EAGVAQSPRYKIIEKRQSVAFWCNPISGHATLYWYQQILGQGPKLLIQFQNNGVVDDSQLPKDRFSAERLKGVDSTLKIQPAKLEDSAVYLCASNPAGGTGELFFGEGSRLTVL.

The sample holds many counts of this clonotype. V and J are TRBV6-5 and TRBJ2-1; no firm D call. Per the germline V gene, CDR1 is MNHEY and CDR2 is SVGAGI. This CDR3 is built from 11 residues. Trimming took off 7 bases at V and 11 bases at J, with 12 bases between the two ends. CDR3 region: CASTDRWKQFF. DNA for the CDR3: TGTGCCAGCACCGACCGATGGAAGCAGTTCTTC.